Shown below are 31 T cell receptor beta chains from a single sample sequenced in a study of blood T cell repertoires in COVID-19. This table comes from immunoSEQ multiplex PCR, and its TCRdb copy is limited to in-frame clones, with some not included. Among 99,000 or so clones, approximately 80% were seen once, and the ten largest hold approximately 15%. The sequencing input was peripheral blood. These receptor sequences come from a woman of 80 years or more with acute or convalescent COVID-19.

The chain couples TRBV6-5 to TRBJ2-5; 7 nucleotides match TRBD1. The germline V gene encodes CDR1 MNHEY and CDR2 SVGAGI. The ends lost 6 bases at V and 5 bases at J; junction bases unmatched: 6. The CDR3 totals 13 residues. The chain's CDR3 is CASRPTGDETQYF. In nucleotides, the CDR3 is TGTGCCAGCAGACCTACAGGGGACGAGACCCAGTACTTC.

V usage is TRBV5-1 and J usage is TRBJ2-5; a weak D match, TRBD1 (6 bases). The V end was cut by 4 bases, the J end by 5 bases, with 15 bases between. Germline CDR1 and CDR2: SGHRS and YFSETQ. This CDR3 is built from 14 residues. This CDR3 reads CASSGDRQEETQYF. The CDR3 nucleotides are TGCGCCAGCAGCGGGGACCGACAGGAGGAGACCCAGTACTTC.

Written as DNA, the CDR3 is TGTGCCAGCGGGGGCGGACAGTATGGCTACACCTTC. It is translated as CASGGGQYGYTF. The rearrangement uses TRBV7-8 and TRBJ1-2; tentatively, D is TRBD1 (6 bases). Germline V gene data show CDR1 as SGHVS and CDR2 as FQNEAQ. Trimming removed 8 bases at V and 5 bases at J, with 12 bases between. The length of the CDR3 is 12 residues.

The genes are TRBV5-6 and TRBJ2-3, with TRBD2 as a possible D gene (5 bases). The ends were cut back, 4 bases at V and 2 bases at J, with 8 bases in the middle. Germline loops: CDR1 SGHDT, CDR2 YYEEEE. CDR3 length: 13 residues. The CDR3, as DNA: TGTGCCAGCAGCCGGGGTTACACAGATACGCAGTATTTT. Translating it yields CASSRGYTDTQYF. The whole variable domain, remainder taken from reference TRBV5-6 and TRBJ2-3, is DAGVTQSPTHLIKTRGQQVTLRCSPKSGHDTVSWYQQALGQGPQFIFQYYEEEERQRGNFPDRFSGHQFPNYSSELNVNALLLGDSALYLCASSRGYTDTQYFGPGTRLTVL.

This chain connects TRBV9 to TRBJ2-1; 9 nucleotides line up with TRBD2. CDR1 SGDLS and CDR2 YYNGEE come from the germline V gene. This CDR3 contains 13 residues. Losses at the gene ends were 0 bases for V and 9 bases for J; bases not matched to a gene: 1. CDR3: CASSVGGRAEQFF. The DNA for the CDR3 is TGTGCCAGCAGCGTAGGCGGGAGGGCTGAGCAGTTCTTC.

The CDR3 DNA follows: TGTGCCAGTAGCCGGGACAGGGTGGGCAATCAGCCCCAGCATTTT. This sequence encodes CASSRDRVGNQPQHF. V is TRBV19 and J is TRBJ1-5; 9 nucleotides align to TRBD1. V gave up 6 bases and J gave up 2 bases; unmatched junction bases: 5. The CDR3 is 15 residues long. Germline assignment: CDR1 LNHDA and CDR2 SQIVND (reference sequence).

The chain recombines TRBV24-1 with TRBJ2-1; D might be TRBD2 (5 bases). The CDR3 is made up of 14 amino acids. Germline V lookup: CDR1 KGHDR, CDR2 SFDVKD. Trimming removed 0 bases at V and 8 bases at J, with 10 bases between. The CDR3 nucleotides read TGTGCCACCAGTGATTTGACCCGAGCGGATGAGCAGTTCTTC. It is translated as CATSDLTRADEQFF.

A few counts support this clone. The chain combines TRBV29-1 with TRBJ2-6; D is ambiguous. V lost 4 bases and J lost 2, with 12 bases in between. Germline V gives CDR1 SQVTM, CDR2 ANQGSEA. The CDR3 covers 15 residues. Here the CDR3 DNA reads TGCAGCGTTGGTTTCGACCGGGCTGGGGCCAACGTCCTGACTTTC. Translation gives CSVGFDRAGANVLTF.

CDR3 amino acids: CASSPLEQYF. The CDR3, as DNA: TGTGCCAGCAGCCCCCTCGAGCAGTACTTC. This chain uses TRBV21-1 with TRBJ2-7; the listed D gene, TRBD2, was not tested against the DNA. TRBV21-1 is a documented pseudogene. The CDR3 runs 10 residues.

V gene TRBV5-1 combines with J gene TRBJ2-3, with TRBD2 identical over 8 bases. Trimming took 5 bases from V and 0 from J; bases not matched to a gene: 5. Germline assignment: CDR1 SGHRS and CDR2 YFSETQ. The length of the CDR3 is 15 residues. In nucleotides, the CDR3 is TGCGCCAGCAGGCTAGCGGGCCTTAGCACAGATACGCAGTATTTT. This encodes CASRLAGLSTDTQYF.

This chain links TRBV6-1 with TRBJ1-6; unclear D gene. The CDR3 totals 18 residues. Germline V lookup: CDR1 MNHNS, CDR2 SASEGT. Trimming removed 1 base at V and 11 bases at J, with 24 bases between. In nucleotides, the CDR3 is TGTGCCAGCAGTGAAGTAAGATCCGGGGTTCAACCGAGTCCACCCCTCCACTTT. Protein sequence: CASSEVRSGVQPSPPLHF.

The chain uses TRBV7-2 and TRBJ2-5; D possibly corresponds to TRBD2 (5 bases). Germline assignment: CDR1 SGHTA and CDR2 FQGNSA. CDR3 length: 15 amino acids. V shed 1 base and J shed 5 bases, with 14 bases lying between them. Here the CDR3 reads CASSLGRRVHETQYF. CDR3 in DNA: TGTGCCAGCAGCTTAGGTCGGCGGGTGCACGAGACCCAGTACTTC. The whole variable domain, remainder taken from reference TRBV7-2 and TRBJ2-5, is GAGVSQSPSNKVTEKGKDVELRCDPISGHTALYWYRQSLGQGLEFLIYFQGNSAPDKSGLPSDRFSAERTGGSVSTLTIQRTQQEDSAVYLCASSLGRRVHETQYFGPGTRLLVL.

The chain recombines TRBV7-9 with TRBJ2-3, with a weak D call TRBD2 (7 bases). The CDR3 loop spans 14 amino acids. Trimming shortened V by 7 bases and J by 6 bases, and 17 bases separated the two germline ends. The germline gives CDR1 SEHNR, CDR2 FQNEAQ (reference sequence). Here the CDR3 reads CASILEGGSDTQYF. The CDR3 DNA reads TGTGCCAGCATCCTCGAGGGGGGGAGTGATACGCAGTATTTT.

For this clone: Sequence at one end of the junction differs from germline and may be a read error. The rearrangement uses TRBV5-4 and TRBJ1-2, with D possibly being TRBD1 (5 bases). Germline V CDR1 and CDR2: SGHNT, YYREEE (reference sequence). The CDR3 sequence is 13 residues long. In DNA, the CDR3 is TGTGCCACCAGCTCCAGGGTTAACTATGGCTACACCTTC. Amino acids: CATSSRVNYGYTF. The full variable domain, its missing parts supplied by reference TRBV5-4 and TRBJ1-2, is ETGVTQSPTHLIKTRGQQVTLRCSSQSGHNTVSWYQQALGQGPQFIFQYYREEENGRGNFPPRFSGLQFPNYSSELNVNALELDDSALYLCATSSRVNYGYTFGSGTRLTVV.

The CDR3 nucleotides are TGTGCCAGCAGTCCCTCCGGGGTCTCCTACGAGCAGTACGTC. Protein sequence: CASSPSGVSYEQYV. The V and J genes are TRBV6-5 and TRBJ2-7, with D possibly being TRBD2 (5 bases). The CDR3 has 14 residues. V gave up 5 bases and J gave up 0 bases, with 11 bases separating them. The V gene's germline CDR1 is MNHEY and CDR2 SVGAGI.

This clone was observed a single time. V and J are TRBV24-1 and TRBJ2-1, with D uncertain. CDR1 KGHDR and CDR2 SFDVKD come from the germline V gene. The CDR3 loop spans 13 amino acids. V lost 8 bases to trimming and J lost 0 bases, with 7 bases between them. Here the CDR3 reads CATTGGSYNEQFF. The CDR3 DNA reads as TGTGCCACCACAGGTGGCTCCTACAATGAGCAGTTCTTC.

To note about this clone: Other DNA sequences within the sample encode an identical CDR3. The chain links TRBV6-5 to TRBJ1-4; TRBD1 matches 9 bases. The J segment lost 0 bases and the V segment lost 5 bases, leaving 1 base of the junction unmatched. The CDR3 is made up of 15 amino acids. Germline values: CDR1 MNHEY, CDR2 SVGAGI. The CDR3 bases are TGTGCCAGCAGTCGACAGGGGGCAACTAATGAAAAACTGTTTTTT. Its protein product is CASSRQGATNEKLFF.

The chain joins TRBV10-3 to TRBJ2-1; the match to TRBD2 covers 7 bases. V was clipped by 7 bases and J by 7 bases; unmatched bases: 7. The CDR3 is made up of 13 amino acids. The V gene's germline CDR1 is ENHRY and CDR2 SYGVKD. CDR3 sequence reads: CAITAGVENEQFF. CDR3 sequence (DNA): TGTGCCATCACTGCGGGAGTTGAGAATGAGCAGTTCTTC.

V gene TRBV6-5 combines with J gene TRBJ2-2; TRBD2 matches 8 bases. V dropped 7 bases and J dropped 5; count of bases not matched to a gene: 6. This CDR3 spans 14 amino acids. Germline CDR1 and CDR2: MNHEY and SVGAGI. The CDR3 region has the DNA TGTGCCAGCACGGGTAGCGGGACTACCGGGGAGCTGTTTTTT. Protein product: CASTGSGTTGELFF.

This clone came up a few times. The rearrangement links TRBV28 to TRBJ2-7; D not resolved. The V gene's germline CDR1 is MDHEN and CDR2 SYDVKM. V lost 4 bases to trimming and J lost 4 bases, with 14 bases between them. The CDR3 runs 14 residues. The CDR3 loop is CASSSLANGYEQYF. In DNA form, the CDR3 reads TGTGCCAGCAGTTCCCTGGCGAACGGGTACGAGCAGTACTTC.

V and J are TRBV2 and TRBJ2-1; perhaps TRBD2 as D (6 bases). V was trimmed by 7 bases and J by 9 bases, leaving 16 bases between them. CDR3 length: 13 amino acids. CDR1 is SNHLY and CDR2 is FYNNEI in the germline V gene. The CDR3 sequence: CASKGREEGEQFF. The CDR3 bases are TGTGCCAGCAAGGGTAGAGAGGAGGGTGAGCAGTTCTTC.

The V and J genes are TRBV27 and TRBJ2-7; tentative D call: TRBD2 (6 bases). V gave up 2 bases and J gave up 3 bases, with 14 bases separating them. This CDR3 is 15 amino acids long. The germline gives CDR1 MNHEY, CDR2 SMNVEV (reference sequence). The CDR3 DNA follows: TGTGCCAGCAGTTTACTCGGGAGTAGGGACTACGAGCAGTACTTC. It yields the protein CASSLLGSRDYEQYF.

The CDR3 bases are TGTGCCAGCAGTTACTCGCAGGGGGTTATGAATCAGCCCCAGCATTTT. The encoded protein is CASSYSQGVMNQPQHF. The chain carries TRBV6-2 or TRBV6-3 and TRBJ1-5; 7 bases are a match to TRBD1. The junction had 6 bases not matched to a gene; V was cut back by 0 bases and J by 4 bases. This CDR3 has 16 residues. CDR1 MNHEY and CDR2 SVGEGT come from the germline V gene.

The chain uses TRBV24-1 and TRBJ2-2, with D maybe TRBD1 (5 bases). Trimming took 3 bases from V and 1 from J, leaving 8 bases between them. Germline loops: CDR1 KGHDR, CDR2 SFDVKD. CDR3 length: 15 amino acids. The CDR3 here is CATSDLTGNTGELFF. As DNA, the CDR3 is TGTGCCACCAGTGATCTAACAGGGAACACCGGGGAGCTGTTTTTT.

The chain is built from TRBV5-1 and TRBJ2-2; D is possibly TRBD1 (6 bases). Germline CDR1 SGHRS, CDR2 YFSETQ. The germline V and J ends were trimmed by 4 bases and 4 bases, with 17 bases remaining between them. This CDR3 is 16 amino acids long. The CDR3 spells CASSPQGASGTGELFF. CDR3 sequence (DNA): TGCGCCAGCAGCCCACAGGGAGCCTCGGGCACCGGGGAGCTGTTTTTT. The variable domain in full, completed from reference TRBV5-1 and TRBJ2-2, reads KAGVTQTPRYLIKTRGQQVTLSCSPISGHRSVSWYQQTPGQGLQFLFEYFSETQRNKGNFPGRFSGRQFSNSRSEMNVSTLELGDSALYLCASSPQGASGTGELFFGEGSRLTVL.

The chain couples TRBV6-5 to TRBJ2-7; possibly TRBD1 for D (6 bases). V was clipped by 7 bases and J by 4 bases, with 20 bases between them. Germline values: CDR1 MNHEY, CDR2 SVGAGI. There are 15 residues in the CDR3. In nucleotides, the CDR3 is TGTGCCAGCACCCTAAGGAACAGGGCTGGGTACGAGCAGTACTTC. Translation gives CASTLRNRAGYEQYF.

The V call is TRBV5-1, the J call TRBJ1-1, with D unclear. Deletions cut 4 bases from V and 0 bases from J, with 7 bases between. CDR1 SGHRS and CDR2 YFSETQ come from the germline V gene. This CDR3 has 13 residues. CDR3 region: CASSPIMNTEAFF. The CDR3 DNA sequence: TGCGCCAGCAGCCCTATTATGAACACTGAAGCTTTCTTT.

V and J are TRBV7-2 and TRBJ2-4; D remains unclear. The CDR3 totals 14 residues. The V gene's germline CDR1 is SGHTA and CDR2 FQGNSA. The V end lost 1 base, the J end lost 6 bases, and 10 bases lay between the germline ends. The chain's CDR3 is CASSLDLSLNIQYF. As DNA, the CDR3 is TGTGCCAGCAGCTTAGATCTATCTTTAAACATTCAGTACTTC.

CDR3 loop: CAWSLRDRGSPLHF. In DNA, the CDR3 is TGTGCCTGGAGTCTCCGGGACAGGGGGTCACCCCTCCACTTT. This chain joins TRBV30 and TRBJ1-6, with TRBD1 identical over 11 bases. J was trimmed by 10 bases and V by 2 bases; bases with no gene match: 4. The CDR3 sequence is 14 residues long. CDR1 is GTSNPN and CDR2 is SVGIG in the germline V gene (reference sequence).

The chain carries TRBV12-5 and TRBJ2-1; TRBD2 agrees at 12 bases. Germline V gene data show CDR1 as LGHNT and CDR2 as FRNRAP. The CDR3 sequence is 16 residues long. The J segment lost 3 bases and the V segment lost 6 bases, leaving 6 bases of the junction unmatched. CDR3 loop: CASGRGTSGLYNEQFF. The DNA of the CDR3 is TGTGCTAGTGGGCGCGGGACTAGCGGGCTCTACAATGAGCAGTTCTTC.

The chain carries TRBV25-1 and TRBJ1-2; the match to TRBD1 covers 7 bases. The CDR3 is 14 amino acids. The germline V gene has CDR1 MGHDK and CDR2 SYGVNS. After removal of 3 bases from V and 8 bases from J, the junction contained 9 bases not matched to a gene. The chain's CDR3 is CASSDSRQGEGYTF. The CDR3 nucleotides read TGTGCCAGCAGTGACTCGAGACAGGGAGAGGGCTACACCTTC.